The sequence of this T cell receptor beta chain was determined in a study of blood T cell repertoires in COVID-19. The overall study: Donors in the United States, Italy and Spain gave samples during acute or convalescent COVID-19.

Seattle participants joined during active infection and were tracked over time. The CDR3 is 15 amino acids. The germline gives CDR1 SGHTA, CDR2 FQGNSA. The ends were cut back, 4 bases at V and 1 base at J, with 11 bases in the middle. Authors' methods: By means of reference gene primer amplification, nucleated cell counts were estimated. Assay used: immunoSEQ multiplex PCR; TCRdb lists only in-frame clones, some missing. The D gene and trimming were derived from the DNA, and the V and J assignments and clone size from that table. The sample holds roughly 500,000 clones; nearly 90% are singletons and the top ten take roughly 0.84%. Notes on this clone: This CDR3 is also generated by other DNA sequences in the sample.

The sequence was obtained from a man aged 18 to 30 with COVID-19, enrolled during active disease. Sequencing input: peripheral blood. V gene TRBV7-2 combines with J gene TRBJ2-1; D is perhaps TRBD2 (6 bases). CDR3 bases: TGTGCCAGCAGCTCCGGGACTTCATCCTACAATGAGCAGTTCTTC. Translation: CASSSGTSSYNEQFF.